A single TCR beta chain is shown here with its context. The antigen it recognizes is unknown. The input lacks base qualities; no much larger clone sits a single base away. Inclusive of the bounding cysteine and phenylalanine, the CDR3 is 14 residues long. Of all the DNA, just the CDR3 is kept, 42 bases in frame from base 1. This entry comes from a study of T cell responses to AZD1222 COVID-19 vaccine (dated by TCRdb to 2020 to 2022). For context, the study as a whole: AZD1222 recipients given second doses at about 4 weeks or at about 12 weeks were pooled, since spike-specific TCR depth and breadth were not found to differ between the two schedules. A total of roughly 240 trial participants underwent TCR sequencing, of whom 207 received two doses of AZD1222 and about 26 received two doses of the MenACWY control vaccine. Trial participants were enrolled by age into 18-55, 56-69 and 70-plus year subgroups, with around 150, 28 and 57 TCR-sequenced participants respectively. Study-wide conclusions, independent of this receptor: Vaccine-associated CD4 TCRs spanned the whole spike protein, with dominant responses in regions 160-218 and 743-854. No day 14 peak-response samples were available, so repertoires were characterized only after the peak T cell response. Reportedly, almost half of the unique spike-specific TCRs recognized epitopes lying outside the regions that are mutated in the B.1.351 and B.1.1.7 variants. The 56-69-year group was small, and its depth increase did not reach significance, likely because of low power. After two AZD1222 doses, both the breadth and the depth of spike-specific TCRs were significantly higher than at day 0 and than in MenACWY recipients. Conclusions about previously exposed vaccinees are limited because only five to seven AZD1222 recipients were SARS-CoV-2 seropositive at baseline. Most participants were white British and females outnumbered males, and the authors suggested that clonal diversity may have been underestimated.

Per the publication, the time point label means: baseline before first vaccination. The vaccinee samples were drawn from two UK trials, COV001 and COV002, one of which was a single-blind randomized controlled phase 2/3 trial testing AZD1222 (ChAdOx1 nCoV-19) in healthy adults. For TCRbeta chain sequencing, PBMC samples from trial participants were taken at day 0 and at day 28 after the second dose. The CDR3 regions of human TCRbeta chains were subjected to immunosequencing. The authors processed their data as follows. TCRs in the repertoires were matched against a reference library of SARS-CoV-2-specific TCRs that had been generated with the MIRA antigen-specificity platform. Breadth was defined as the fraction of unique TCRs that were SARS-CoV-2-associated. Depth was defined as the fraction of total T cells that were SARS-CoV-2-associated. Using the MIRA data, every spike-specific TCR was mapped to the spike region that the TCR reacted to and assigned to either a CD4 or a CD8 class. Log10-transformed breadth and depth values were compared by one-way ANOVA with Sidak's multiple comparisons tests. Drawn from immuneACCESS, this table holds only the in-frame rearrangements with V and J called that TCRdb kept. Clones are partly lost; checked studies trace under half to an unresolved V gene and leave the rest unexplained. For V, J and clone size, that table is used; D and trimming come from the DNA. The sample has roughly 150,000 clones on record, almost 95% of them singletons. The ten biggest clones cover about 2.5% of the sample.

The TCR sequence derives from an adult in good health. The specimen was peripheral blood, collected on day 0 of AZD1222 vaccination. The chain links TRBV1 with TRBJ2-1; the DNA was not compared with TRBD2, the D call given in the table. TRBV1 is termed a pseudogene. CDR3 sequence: CTSSPAARKDEQFF. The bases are TGCACCAGCAGCCCAGCGGCGAGGAAGGATGAGCAGTTCTTC.